Below, 5 T cell receptor beta chains from the same sample are listed, as sequenced in a study of cytomegalovirus exposure and HLA in healthy donors. Using immunoSEQ multiplex PCR, the repertoire was profiled, and TCRdb retains in-frame clones only, with some absent. The sample records over 150,000 clones, about 86% being singletons. The sequenced material came from PBMCs. These receptors originate from a woman aged 18-30 years in good health and CMV-seropositive.

The CDR3 is CASSVGQGGSPLHF. CDR3 DNA: TGTGCCAGCAGCGTAGGACAGGGGGGTTCACCCCTCCACTTT. The chain carries TRBV9 and TRBJ1-6; 9 nucleotides agree with TRBD1. This CDR3 contains 14 residues. Trimming at V came to 0 bases and at J to 9 bases, leaving 1 base not matched to a gene. Germline CDR1 is SGDLS and CDR2 is YYNGEE.

This chain connects TRBV27 to TRBJ2-7, with D hard to call. CDR3 length: 15 residues. Germline-derived CDR1 and CDR2 are MNHEY and SMNVEV (reference sequence). V lost 8 bases, J lost 2 bases, and 19 bases lay in between. Here the CDR3 reads CASGSLPTRAYEQYF. In DNA, the CDR3 is TGTGCCAGCGGATCGCTCCCTACACGGGCCTACGAGCAGTACTTC.

To note about this clone: At the DNA level, this CDR3 is encoded by other sequences in the same sample as well. The V gene is TRBV27, the J gene TRBJ1-5; tentatively, D is TRBD1 (5 bases). The ends were cut back, 4 bases at V and 1 base at J, with 8 bases in the middle. Germline lookup yields CDR1 MNHEY and CDR2 SMNVEV (reference sequence). The CDR3 has 14 residues. This chain's CDR3 is CASSSQGSNQPQHF. The CDR3 DNA sequence: TGTGCCAGCAGTTCCCAGGGAAGCAATCAGCCCCAGCATTTT.

The chain combines TRBV5-1 with TRBJ1-4; D uncertain. The CDR3 consists of 16 residues. The V end was cut by 0 bases, the J end by 8 bases, with 17 bases between. The germline V gene has CDR1 SGHRS and CDR2 YFSETQ. The CDR3 DNA follows: TGCGCCAGCAGCTTGGGGGTGGAGGCCGGAGGAGAAAAACTGTTTTTT. It encodes CASSLGVEAGGEKLFF. Complete variable domain (other parts from reference TRBV5-1 and TRBJ1-4): KAGVTQTPRYLIKTRGQQVTLSCSPISGHRSVSWYQQTPGQGLQFLFEYFSETQRNKGNFPGRFSGRQFSNSRSEMNVSTLELGDSALYLCASSLGVEAGGEKLFFGSGTQLSVL.

The chain has TRBV28 and TRBJ2-5; 11 bases are shared with TRBD2. J lost 3 bases, V lost 4 bases, and 4 bases had no gene match. Looked up from germline, CDR1 is MDHEN and CDR2 is SYDVKM. This CDR3 has 15 amino acids. The CDR3 nucleotides read TGTGCCAGCAGTTCCCTAGCGGGGGGAAAAGAGACCCAGTACTTC. It codes for CASSSLAGGKETQYF.